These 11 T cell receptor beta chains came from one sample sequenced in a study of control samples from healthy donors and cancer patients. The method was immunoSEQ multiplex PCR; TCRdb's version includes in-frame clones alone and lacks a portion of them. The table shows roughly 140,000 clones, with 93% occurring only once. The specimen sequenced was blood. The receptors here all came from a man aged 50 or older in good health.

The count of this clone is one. The chain's CDR3 is CASRSGGLGGYTF. Here the CDR3 DNA reads TGTGCCAGCAGATCAGGGGGTTTGGGGGGCTACACCTTC. This chain uses TRBV6-6 with TRBJ1-2; 7 positions match TRBD1. The CDR3 is made up of 13 amino acids. Germline CDR1 MNHNY, CDR2 SVGAGI (reference sequence). The junction had 9 bases not matched to a gene; V was cut back by 6 bases and J by 8 bases.

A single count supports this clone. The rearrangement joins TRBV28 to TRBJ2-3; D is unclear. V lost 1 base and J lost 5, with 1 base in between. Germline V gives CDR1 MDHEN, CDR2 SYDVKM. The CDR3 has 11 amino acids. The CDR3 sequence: CASSLLDTQYF. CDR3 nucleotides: TGTGCCAGCAGTTTATTAGATACGCAGTATTTT. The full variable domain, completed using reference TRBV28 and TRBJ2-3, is DVKVTQSSRYLVKRTGEKVFLECVQDMDHENMFWYRQDPGLGLRLIYFSYDVKMKEKGDIPEGYSVSREKKERFSLILESASTNQTSMYLCASSLLDTQYFGPGTRLTVL.

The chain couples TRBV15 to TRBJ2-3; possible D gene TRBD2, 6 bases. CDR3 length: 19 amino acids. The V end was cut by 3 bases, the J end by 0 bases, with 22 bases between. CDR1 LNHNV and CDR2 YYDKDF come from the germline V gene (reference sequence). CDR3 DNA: TGTGCCACCAGCAGTCCTTCTCTGCCGGGCGGGGCCAGCACAGATACGCAGTATTTT. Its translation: CATSSPSLPGGASTDTQYF.

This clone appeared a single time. The CDR3 loop is CASSALGLAGETQYF. CDR3 sequence (DNA): TGTGCCAGCAGTGCCCTGGGACTAGCCGGAGAGACCCAGTACTTC. The genes are TRBV6-4 and TRBJ2-5, with TRBD2 matching over 9 bases. The CDR3 spans 15 residues. After removal of 4 bases from V and 4 bases from J, the junction contained 7 bases not matched to a gene. Germline values: CDR1 MRHNA, CDR2 SNTAGT.

CDR3 DNA sequence: TGCGCCAGCAGCCACCCTGCGGGGAGTGACAATGAGCAGTTCTTC. Protein product: CASSHPAGSDNEQFF. The chain is built from TRBV4-1 and TRBJ2-1; a possible D gene is TRBD2 (6 bases). Germline-derived CDR1 and CDR2 are MGHRA and YSYEKL. V lost 3 bases and J lost 5, with 14 bases in between. The CDR3 length is 15 residues.

The CDR3 nucleotides read TGCGCCAGCAGGCCCCGGGACAACTACGAGCAGTACTTC. Residues: CASRPRDNYEQYF. V and J are TRBV5-1 and TRBJ2-7; weak D call: TRBD1 (6 bases). Trimming took off 5 bases at V and 3 bases at J, with 12 bases between the two ends. CDR1 and CDR2 from the germline V gene are SGHRS and YFSETQ. This CDR3 contains 13 residues.

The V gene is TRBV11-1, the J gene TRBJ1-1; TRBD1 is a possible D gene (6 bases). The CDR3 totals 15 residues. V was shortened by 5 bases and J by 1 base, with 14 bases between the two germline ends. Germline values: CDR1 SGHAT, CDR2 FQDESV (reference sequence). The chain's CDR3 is CASSPGQPRNTEAFF. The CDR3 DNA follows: TGTGCCAGCAGCCCCGGACAGCCACGGAACACTGAAGCTTTCTTT.

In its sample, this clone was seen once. In DNA, the CDR3 is TGTGCCAGTAGTATAAAAGGGACCCAGGGGCACTACGAGCAGTACTTC. Its protein product is CASSIKGTQGHYEQYF. This chain joins TRBV19 and TRBJ2-7; D is perhaps TRBD1 (6 bases). The CDR3 extends over 16 amino acids. Germline V gene lookup returns CDR1 LNHDA and CDR2 SQIVND (reference sequence). The V gene lost 2 bases and the J gene lost 3 bases, with 17 bases spanning the gap.

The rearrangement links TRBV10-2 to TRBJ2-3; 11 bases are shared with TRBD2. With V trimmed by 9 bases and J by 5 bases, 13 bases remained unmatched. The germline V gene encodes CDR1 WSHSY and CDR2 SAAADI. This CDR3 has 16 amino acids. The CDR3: CASTGRDSGRGDTQYF. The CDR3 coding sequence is TGCGCCAGTACGGGGAGGGATAGCGGGAGGGGAGATACGCAGTATTTT.

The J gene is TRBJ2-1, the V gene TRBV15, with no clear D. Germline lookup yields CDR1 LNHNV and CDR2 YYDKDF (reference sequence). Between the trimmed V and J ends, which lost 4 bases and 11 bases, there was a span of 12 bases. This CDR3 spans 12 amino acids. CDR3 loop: CATSTDRTQQFF. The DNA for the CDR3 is TGTGCCACCAGCACCGATAGGACCCAGCAGTTCTTC.

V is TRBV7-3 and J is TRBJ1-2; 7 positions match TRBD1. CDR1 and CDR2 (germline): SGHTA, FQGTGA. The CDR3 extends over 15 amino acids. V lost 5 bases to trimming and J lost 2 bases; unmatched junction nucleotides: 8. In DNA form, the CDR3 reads TGTGCCAGCAGCCCCGGGACAGAGCGAAACTATGGCTACACCTTC. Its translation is CASSPGTERNYGYTF. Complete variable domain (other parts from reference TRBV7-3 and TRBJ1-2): GAGVSQTPSNKVTEKGKYVELRCDPISGHTALYWYRQSLGQGPEFLIYFQGTGAADDSGLPNDRFFAVRPEGSVSTLKIQRTERGDSAVYLCASSPGTERNYGYTFGSGTRLTVV.